This TCR beta chain came from a study of CD8 T cells in Susac syndrome. Study-level findings and limits: The study recognized that the number of individuals in its TCR sequencing and HLA analysis was relatively small.

RNA amounts of roughly 0.45 to 1 ug underwent reverse transcription with random hexamers. Amplification of TCR beta CDR3 across 54 Vbeta and 13 Jbeta was performed with immunoSEQ multiplex PCR. TCRdb called the immunoSEQ multiplex PCR reads again in MiXCR, with one record for every CDR3 protein. This sample has roughly 80,000 distinct CDR3 sequences, with approximately 94% found just once. Regarding this clonotype: Its cognate antigen is unknown.

V gave up 4 bases and J gave up 2 bases; unmatched junction bases: 9. Germline-derived CDR1 and CDR2 are SGHDT and YYEEEE. The CDR3 totals 16 residues. Controls matched for age and sex were healthy donors. In contrast to the negatively isolated CD8+ and CD4+ T cells, TEMRA cells were FACS-enriched. The sequencing sample was made of CD8+ T cells from PBMCs. This clonotype was obtained from a human donor in good health. The chain couples TRBV5-6 to TRBJ1-5; 7 nucleotides line up with TRBD1. The CDR3 region is CASSHGQARRNQPQHF. CDR3 nucleotide sequence: TGTGCCAGCAGCCACGGACAGGCCCGGCGCAATCAGCCCCAGCATTTT.